Listed here are 11 T cell receptor beta chains from one sample, sequenced in a study of control samples from healthy donors and cancer patients. Clones were read by immunoSEQ multiplex PCR, and TCRdb kept only the in-frame ones, dropping some. The data contain tens of thousands of clones, around 87% of them seen just once; the ten biggest clones take up approximately 12%. What was sequenced was PBMCs. The receptors shown here come from a woman aged 60-75 years with lung cancer.

CDR3 bases: TGTGCCAGCAGCGTAGACATCCCAACCGGCTTTGGGGCCAACGTCCTGACTTTC. This translates into CASSVDIPTGFGANVLTF. This rearrangement joins TRBV9 to TRBJ2-6; no firm D call. V was clipped by 0 bases and J by 3 bases, with 16 bases between them. CDR1 is SGDLS and CDR2 is YYNGEE in the germline V gene. CDR3 length: 18 amino acids.

The chain couples TRBV30 to TRBJ1-1, with 8 bases matching TRBD1. This CDR3 comprises 10 residues. Germline V gene sequence: CDR1 GTSNPN, CDR2 SVGIG (reference sequence). V lost 7 bases, J lost 11 bases, and 6 bases stayed unmatched. The CDR3 region has the DNA TGTGCCTTGCAGGGGGCGTCGGCTTTCTTT. As protein: CALQGASAFF.

The sample holds one count of this clone. The chain employs TRBV11-2 and TRBJ2-7; D call uncertain. Trimming pared 5 bases from V and 7 bases from J, leaving 21 bases between. In germline, CDR1 is SGHAT, CDR2 FQNNGV. This CDR3 comprises 15 residues. This chain's CDR3 is CASSPYSGPFSEQYF. The CDR3 DNA sequence: TGTGCCAGCAGCCCATACTCCGGTCCATTTTCGGAGCAGTACTTC. Supplemented by reference TRBV11-2 and TRBJ2-7, the full variable domain reads EAGVAQSPRYKIIEKRQSVAFWCNPISGHATLYWYQQILGQGPKLLIQFQNNGVVDDSQLPKDRFSAERLKGVDSTLKIQPAKLEDSAVYLCASSPYSGPFSEQYFGPGTRLTVT.

V gene TRBV15 combines with J gene TRBJ2-7; TRBD1 is a possible D gene (5 bases). Trimming removed 0 bases at V and 5 bases at J, with 14 bases between. The CDR3 runs 15 residues. CDR1 and CDR2 from the germline V gene are LNHNV and YYDKDF (reference sequence). The CDR3 protein is CATSRDEARADEQYF. The CDR3 DNA sequence: TGTGCCACCAGCAGAGATGAAGCCAGGGCCGACGAGCAGTACTTC.

This chain joins TRBV25-1 and TRBJ1-3; TRBD1 agrees at 7 bases. Germline V lookup: CDR1 MGHDK, CDR2 SYGVNS. The CDR3 has 13 residues. V gave up 4 bases and J gave up 4 bases; unmatched junction bases: 1. CDR3 DNA: TGTGCCAGCAGTGCAGGGGGAGGAAACACCATATATTTT. This sequence encodes CASSAGGGNTIYF.

The chain combines TRBV2 with TRBJ1-2, with unresolved D. The CDR3 runs to 13 residues. Trimming took 7 bases from V and 5 from J, leaving 14 bases between them. Germline V lookup: CDR1 SNHLY, CDR2 FYNNEI. The CDR3 DNA sequence: TGTGCCAGCAAAATCGGGGTGTTTTATGGCTACACCTTC. Translating gives CASKIGVFYGYTF.

The chain has TRBV10-3 and TRBJ2-7; D may be TRBD1 (5 bases). The CDR3 extends over 12 amino acids. In germline, CDR1 is ENHRY, CDR2 SYGVKD. Trimming stripped 7 bases from V and 4 bases from J, with 11 bases between. The CDR3 DNA reads TGTGCCATCAAATCTCAGGGTTACGAGCAGTACTTC. Its translation: CAIKSQGYEQYF.

Here the CDR3 reads CASSVGDSSRDEQFF. CDR3 DNA sequence: TGTGCCAGCAGCGTAGGGGACTCTTCGAGGGATGAGCAGTTCTTC. The rearrangement links TRBV9 to TRBJ2-1; D may be TRBD2 (6 bases). There are 15 residues in the CDR3. Germline V gene lookup returns CDR1 SGDLS and CDR2 YYNGEE. Trimming cost V 0 bases and J 8 bases, with 15 bases left between them. The full variable domain, completed using reference TRBV9 and TRBJ2-1, is DSGVTQTPKHLITATGQRVTLRCSPRSGDLSVYWYQQSLDQGLQFLIQYYNGEERAKGNILERFSAQQFPDLHSELNLSSLELGDSALYFCASSVGDSSRDEQFFGPGTRLTVL.

The rearrangement uses TRBV5-1 and TRBJ2-7, with 7 bases aligning to TRBD1. CDR1 SGHRS and CDR2 YFSETQ come from the germline V gene. The V and J ends lost 0 bases and 1 base, in that order; junction bases with no gene match: 4. The CDR3 runs to 15 residues. The CDR3 reads CASSLGQGVSYEQYF. For the CDR3, the DNA is TGCGCCAGCAGCTTGGGACAGGGTGTATCCTACGAGCAGTACTTC.

The chain is built from TRBV10-3 and TRBJ1-3; possibly TRBD1 for D (6 bases). V was clipped by 10 bases and J by 1 base, with 23 bases between them. CDR3 length: 17 amino acids. The germline gives CDR1 ENHRY, CDR2 SYGVKD. The CDR3 loop reads CATRPVDSPESGNTIYF. The CDR3 DNA reads as TGTGCCACGCGACCCGTGGACAGCCCAGAATCTGGAAACACCATATATTTT.

This chain connects TRBV6-5 to TRBJ1-6; D unresolved. V shed 4 bases and J shed 0 bases, with 10 bases lying between them. This CDR3 has 16 residues. Germline CDR1 reads MNHEY; CDR2 reads SVGAGI. The CDR3 region is CASSFLLSSYNSPLHF. DNA for the CDR3: TGTGCCAGCAGTTTCCTTCTGAGCTCCTATAATTCACCCCTCCACTTT.